This T cell receptor (beta chain) was found in a study of T-cell memory formation after mild COVID-19. Study information: Largely donor-specific TCR clusters were found. Whole-study results and caveats: There was a balanced CD4/CD8 profile in clones contracting day 15 to 85, and later expanders leaned CD4+. Memory sampled before infection contained some responding clones, suggesting cross-reactive memory joined.

The CDR3 has 13 residues. The ends were cut back, 4 bases at V and 1 base at J, with 7 bases in the middle. MiXCR, applied by TCRdb to the 5' RACE reads, yields one record per CDR3 protein. The data show about 82,000 distinct CDR3 sequences, with roughly an eighth seen just once and 27% held by the top ten. Comment on this clonotype: Its antigen is as yet unknown.

Sequencing was done on a sample of PBMCs or a T cell subset sorted from them (not recorded which). The rearrangement links TRBV12-3 or TRBV12-4 to TRBJ1-1, with D possibly matching TRBD1 (6 bases). The TCR was taken from an adult woman who had mild COVID-19 (a few samples of this study predate the infection). Cell type and time point are not known. Here the CDR3 reads CASSWDTNTEAFF. DNA of the CDR3: TGTGCCAGCAGTTGGGACACGAACACTGAAGCTTTCTTT.